A selection of T cell receptor beta chains follows, all from one sample in a study of CD8 T cells in ankylosing spondylitis. TCRdb used MiXCR to reprocess the 5' RACE reads, holding one entry per CDR3 protein. The table has around 100,000 distinct CDR3 sequences, nearly 25% seen once. The sample consisted of synovial fluid, either unsorted or a sorted T cell fraction (not recorded which). These receptors all come from a male donor with ankylosing spondylitis. CDR3s include the opening cysteine and the closing phenylalanine or tryptophan. The order of the fields is clone size, V gene, D gene, J gene, CDR3 protein, CDR3 DNA. A D gene is named only where the DNA matches it firmly. Clone sizes are given selectively: once, few, many, or a class where the clone is expanded.

clone size: few; V gene: TRBV6-1; D gene: TRBD1; J gene: TRBJ2-3; CDR3 protein: CASRRLRQGRYFEQYF; CDR3 DNA: TGTGCCAGCAGGAGATTAAGACAGGGGAGGTACTTCGAGCAGTATTTT
clone size: few; V gene: TRBV11-2; D gene: .; J gene: TRBJ2-7; CDR3 protein: CASSLVGSTYEQYF; CDR3 DNA: TGTGCCAGCAGCTTAGTGGGCTCCACCTACGAGCAGTACTTC
clone size: .; V gene: TRBV6-1; D gene: .; J gene: TRBJ2-7; CDR3 protein: CASAPGTSYEQYF; CDR3 DNA: TGTGCCAGCGCGCCCGGGACGTCCTACGAGCAGTACTTC
clone size: .; V gene: TRBV4-2; D gene: .; J gene: TRBJ1-5; CDR3 protein: CASSQQETQPQHF; CDR3 DNA: TGTGCCAGCAGCCAACAGGAGACTCAGCCCCAGCATTTT
clone size: .; V gene: TRBV12-3/TRBV12-4; D gene: TRBD2; J gene: TRBJ2-3; CDR3 protein: CASSRREDTDTQYF; CDR3 DNA: TGTGCCAGCAGTCGGCGGGAGGACACAGATACGCAGTATTTT
clone size: once; V gene: TRBV7-2; D gene: .; J gene: TRBJ1-2; CDR3 protein: CASSGAGVYTF; CDR3 DNA: TGTGCCAGCAGCGGGGCAGGTGTCTACACCTTC
clone size: many; V gene: TRBV20-1; D gene: TRBD2; J gene: TRBJ2-1; CDR3 protein: CSARDGMASGFLNEQFF; CDR3 DNA: TGCAGTGCTAGAGATGGTATGGCTAGCGGGTTTCTCAATGAGCAGTTCTTC
clone size: many; V gene: TRBV12-3/TRBV12-4; D gene: TRBD1; J gene: TRBJ1-2; CDR3 protein: CASRSSGQGIVYGYTF; CDR3 DNA: TGTGCCAGCAGGTCGAGCGGACAGGGGATCGTCTATGGCTACACCTTC
clone size: many; V gene: TRBV7-9; D gene: TRBD1; J gene: TRBJ2-1; CDR3 protein: CASSPGTGLNEQFF; CDR3 DNA: TGTGCCAGCAGTCCCGGGACAGGGCTCAATGAGCAGTTCTTC
clone size: .; V gene: TRBV5-1; D gene: TRBD2; J gene: TRBJ2-1; CDR3 protein: CASSLMLKGTSGRASHNEQFF; CDR3 DNA: TGCGCCAGCAGCTTGATGTTAAAGGGGACTAGCGGGAGGGCGTCCCACAATGAGCAGTTCTTC
clone size: medium-sized; V gene: TRBV20-1; D gene: .; J gene: TRBJ1-1; CDR3 protein: CSARDAGAVFTEAFF; CDR3 DNA: TGCAGTGCTAGAGATGCAGGGGCGGTTTTTACTGAAGCTTTCTTT
clone size: few; V gene: TRBV10-3; D gene: .; J gene: TRBJ2-7; CDR3 protein: CAISADSLSSYEQYF; CDR3 DNA: TGTGCCATCAGTGCCGACTCCTTGAGCTCCTACGAGCAGTACTTC
clone size: few; V gene: TRBV11-2; D gene: TRBD2; J gene: TRBJ2-1; CDR3 protein: CASSAVTSGKGNEQFF; CDR3 DNA: TGTGCCAGCAGCGCGGTGACTAGCGGGAAAGGAAATGAGCAGTTCTTC
clone size: few; V gene: TRBV27; D gene: TRBD2; J gene: TRBJ2-2; CDR3 protein: CASLPPAGGGTGELFF; CDR3 DNA: TGTGCCAGCCTCCCCCCGGCGGGAGGAGGCACCGGGGAGCTGTTTTTT
clone size: .; V gene: TRBV5-1; D gene: .; J gene: TRBJ2-6; CDR3 protein: CASSPFSGANVLTF; CDR3 DNA: TGCGCCAGCAGCCCATTCTCTGGGGCCAACGTCCTGACTTTC
clone size: many; V gene: TRBV18; D gene: .; J gene: TRBJ2-1; CDR3 protein: CASSRDSRGEQFF; CDR3 DNA: TGTGCCAGCTCACGGGACTCACGGGGTGAGCAGTTCTTC
clone size: once; V gene: TRBV19; D gene: .; J gene: TRBJ1-2; CDR3 protein: CASSIQAGNYGYTF; CDR3 DNA: TGTGCCAGTAGTATTCAAGCAGGGAACTATGGCTACACCTTC
clone size: few; V gene: TRBV3-1; D gene: .; J gene: TRBJ2-3; CDR3 protein: CASSRDLGDTQYF; CDR3 DNA: TGTGCCAGCAGCCGGGACTTGGGAGATACGCAGTATTTT
clone size: .; V gene: TRBV27; D gene: .; J gene: TRBJ1-2; CDR3 protein: CASSLFAGHYGYTF; CDR3 DNA: TGTGCCAGCAGTTTATTTGCGGGTCACTATGGCTACACCTTC
clone size: .; V gene: TRBV30; D gene: .; J gene: TRBJ2-1; CDR3 protein: CAWSANHNEQFF; CDR3 DNA: TGTGCCTGGAGTGCCAATCACAATGAGCAGTTCTTC
clone size: .; V gene: TRBV12-3/TRBV12-4; D gene: TRBD1; J gene: TRBJ1-5; CDR3 protein: CASSTTGVGNQPQHF; CDR3 DNA: TGTGCCAGCAGCACGACAGGGGTAGGCAATCAGCCCCAGCATTTT
clone size: .; V gene: TRBV12-3/TRBV12-4; D gene: TRBD2; J gene: TRBJ2-2; CDR3 protein: CASSLDLAGGPGSGELFF; CDR3 DNA: TGTGCCAGCAGTTTAGATCTAGCGGGAGGGCCGGGTTCCGGGGAGCTGTTTTTT
clone size: many; V gene: TRBV7-8; D gene: .; J gene: TRBJ1-5; CDR3 protein: CASSPLTGNQPQHF; CDR3 DNA: TGTGCCAGCAGCCCGTTGACAGGCAATCAGCCCCAGCATTTT
clone size: .; V gene: TRBV6-2/TRBV6-3; D gene: .; J gene: TRBJ2-3; CDR3 protein: CASSYGSVHTDTQYF; CDR3 DNA: TGTGCCAGCAGTTACGGGTCGGTACACACAGATACGCAGTATTTT
clone size: few; V gene: TRBV12-3/TRBV12-4; D gene: .; J gene: TRBJ1-2; CDR3 protein: CASSLFTGHGYTF; CDR3 DNA: TGTGCCAGCAGTTTATTTACAGGGCATGGCTACACCTTC
clone size: .; V gene: TRBV16; D gene: TRBD1; J gene: TRBJ2-1; CDR3 protein: CASSQSDRDNEQFF; CDR3 DNA: TGTGCCAGCAGCCAATCTGACAGGGACAATGAGCAGTTCTTC
clone size: few; V gene: TRBV10-3; D gene: .; J gene: TRBJ2-5; CDR3 protein: CAISDLRETQYF; CDR3 DNA: TGTGCCATCAGTGACCTGCGGGAGACCCAGTACTTC
clone size: few; V gene: TRBV15; D gene: .; J gene: TRBJ1-1; CDR3 protein: CATSRVRGSTEAFF; CDR3 DNA: TGTGCCACCAGCAGAGTCCGGGGTTCCACTGAAGCTTTCTTT
clone size: many; V gene: TRBV10-3; D gene: .; J gene: TRBJ2-1; CDR3 protein: CAISVREMNEQFF; CDR3 DNA: TGTGCCATCAGTGTCCGGGAGATGAATGAGCAGTTCTTC
clone size: .; V gene: TRBV4-2; D gene: TRBD2; J gene: TRBJ2-1; CDR3 protein: CASSQGAGLAGVGFF; CDR3 DNA: TGTGCCAGCAGCCAAGGCGCCGGACTAGCAGGAGTTGGGTTCTTC
clone size: few; V gene: TRBV5-1; D gene: .; J gene: TRBJ2-2; CDR3 protein: CASSLDFFNTGELFF; CDR3 DNA: TGCGCCAGCAGCTTGGACTTCTTCAACACCGGGGAGCTGTTTTTT
clone size: .; V gene: TRBV11-1; D gene: .; J gene: TRBJ2-1; CDR3 protein: CASSLGGESSYNEQFF; CDR3 DNA: TGTGCCAGCAGCTTAGGGGGCGAGAGCTCCTACAATGAGCAGTTCTTC
clone size: .; V gene: TRBV30; D gene: .; J gene: TRBJ2-1; CDR3 protein: CAWSAAQAGKQFF; CDR3 DNA: TGTGCCTGGAGTGCCGCACAGGCGGGCAAGCAGTTCTTC
clone size: few; V gene: TRBV18; D gene: TRBD2; J gene: TRBJ2-1; CDR3 protein: CASSPWTSGRADEQFF; CDR3 DNA: TGTGCCAGCTCACCTTGGACTAGCGGGAGGGCGGATGAGCAGTTCTTC
clone size: few; V gene: TRBV12-3/TRBV12-4; D gene: TRBD1; J gene: TRBJ2-3; CDR3 protein: CASSLGGQRDRSTQYF; CDR3 DNA: TGTGCCAGCAGTTTAGGCGGGCAAAGGGACAGATCTACGCAGTATTTT
clone size: few; V gene: TRBV10-1; D gene: .; J gene: TRBJ1-2; CDR3 protein: CASSSSNYGYTF; CDR3 DNA: TGCGCCAGCAGTAGCAGTAACTATGGCTACACCTTC
clone size: many; V gene: TRBV24-1; D gene: .; J gene: TRBJ2-2; CDR3 protein: CATSDSVLNTGELFF; CDR3 DNA: TGTGCCACCAGTGATTCGGTCCTAAACACCGGGGAGCTGTTTTTT
clone size: .; V gene: TRBV2; D gene: TRBD2; J gene: TRBJ2-7; CDR3 protein: CATHMTSGSYEQYF; CDR3 DNA: TGTGCCACCCATATGACTAGCGGGAGCTACGAGCAGTACTTC
clone size: .; V gene: TRBV29-1; D gene: .; J gene: TRBJ1-5; CDR3 protein: CSVEVGRSNQPQPF; CDR3 DNA: TGCAGCGTTGAAGTGGGCAGGAGCAATCAGCCCCAGCCTTTT
clone size: .; V gene: TRBV12-3/TRBV12-4; D gene: .; J gene: TRBJ1-5; CDR3 protein: CASRGLSNQPQHF; CDR3 DNA: TGTGCCAGCAGGGGGCTAAGCAATCAGCCCCAGCATTTT
clone size: many; V gene: TRBV20-1; D gene: TRBD2; J gene: TRBJ2-1; CDR3 protein: CSASPSGFNNEQFF; CDR3 DNA: TGCAGTGCTAGTCCTAGCGGGTTCAACAATGAGCAGTTCTTC
clone size: .; V gene: TRBV29-1; D gene: .; J gene: TRBJ2-5; CDR3 protein: CSGREGRGETQYF; CDR3 DNA: TGCAGCGGCCGCGAGGGCAGGGGAGAGACCCAGTACTTC
clone size: few; V gene: TRBV7-2; D gene: TRBD1; J gene: TRBJ2-1; CDR3 protein: CASSSTGGYDEQFF; CDR3 DNA: TGTGCCAGCAGTTCGACAGGGGGGTACGATGAGCAGTTCTTC
clone size: few; V gene: TRBV27; D gene: TRBD2; J gene: TRBJ2-7; CDR3 protein: CASSLSLAEYYEQYF; CDR3 DNA: TGTGCCAGCAGTTTATCGCTAGCGGAGTACTACGAGCAGTACTTC
clone size: many; V gene: TRBV6-5; D gene: TRBD1; J gene: TRBJ1-5; CDR3 protein: CASSYLTPGQGSQPQHF; CDR3 DNA: TGTGCCAGCAGTTACCTTACCCCCGGACAGGGGAGTCAGCCCCAGCATTTT
clone size: few; V gene: TRBV20-1; D gene: TRBD2; J gene: TRBJ2-5; CDR3 protein: CSARVPGRETKYF; CDR3 DNA: TGCAGTGCTAGAGTCCCAGGGCGGGAGACCAAGTACTTC
clone size: .; V gene: TRBV20-1; D gene: .; J gene: TRBJ1-1; CDR3 protein: CSARESAFGRAFF; CDR3 DNA: TGCAGTGCTAGAGAGTCGGCGTTCGGACGGGCTTTCTTT
clone size: .; V gene: TRBV5-1; D gene: TRBD2; J gene: TRBJ2-1; CDR3 protein: CASSSLAGGTYNEQFF; CDR3 DNA: TGCGCCAGCAGCTCACTAGCGGGAGGAACCTACAATGAGCAGTTCTTC
clone size: many; V gene: TRBV20-1; D gene: .; J gene: TRBJ1-5; CDR3 protein: CSARDPRQGGDQPQHF; CDR3 DNA: TGCAGTGCTAGAGATCCGCGGCAGGGCGGAGATCAGCCCCAGCATTTT